This TCR beta chain was sequenced for a study of OX40 agonist ivuxolimab in advanced cancers. At the level of the study: Age averaged about 66 years (range roughly 23 to 79), and roughly 80% were male. Among those treated, three patients had partial responses, one with hepatocellular carcinoma and two with cutaneous melanoma.

This CDR3 has 15 residues. Trimming stripped 0 bases from V and 2 bases from J, with 11 bases between. Per germline, CDR1 MNHEY and CDR2 SVGAGI. As for this clone: The antigen is not known.

Using immunoSEQ multiplex PCR, the repertoire was profiled, and TCRdb retains in-frame clones only, with some absent. The data show around 64,000 clones, about 89% seen once. Study-wide points: Expanded clones tended on average to be more numerous among CD8+ T cells than CD4+. At doses 0.1 to 3.0 mg/kg, CD4+ and CD8+ clones expanded.

The chain is built from TRBV6-5 and TRBJ2-7; unclear D gene. This TCR came from an adult with an advanced solid tumor such as melanoma, head and neck, liver or kidney cancer. Sequencing used CD4+ or CD8+ T cells sorted from blood, obtained in a trial of the OX40 agonist ivuxolimab. The CDR3 DNA reads as TGTGCCAGCAGTTACTCACCAGGAATACCCTACGAGCAGTACTTC. It encodes CASSYSPGIPYEQYF.